These T cell receptor beta chains were read from a single sample in a study of CD8 T cells in Susac syndrome. TCRdb re-called the immunoSEQ multiplex PCR reads through MiXCR, storing one row per CDR3 protein. In the table there are a few hundred thousand distinct CDR3 sequences, approximately 95% of which are singletons. The specimen sequenced was CD4+ T cells from PBMCs. Receptors were obtained from a human donor with multiple sclerosis. Both conserved end residues are part of each CDR3. Fields, in order: D gene, J gene, clone size, V gene, CDR3 DNA, CDR3 protein. D genes are given only for firm matches. A clone size is listed for some rows: how often the clone was seen (once, few, many), or a class if it is expanded.

NA	TRBJ1-5	NA	TRBV12-5	TGTGCTAGTGGTTTGGTGGATCAGCCCCAGCATTTT	CASGLVDQPQHF
NA	TRBJ1-5	NA	TRBV6-6	TGTGCCAGCAGTTTACCGGGGACCAGACAGCCCCAGCATTTT	CASSLPGTRQPQHF
NA	TRBJ2-2	NA	TRBV24-1	TGTGCCACCAGTGACGGGGGGCCCGCCGGGGAGCTGTTTTTT	CATSDGGPAGELFF
TRBD2	TRBJ2-1	once	TRBV30	TGTGCCTGGAGTGTAAGGGGACTAGCGGGAGTATGGAATGAGCAGTTCTTC	CAWSVRGLAGVWNEQFF
NA	TRBJ2-1	NA	TRBV6-2/TRBV6-3	TGTGCCAGCACTTCCGGACTCCCAGCTTCCTACAATGAGCAGTTCTTC	CASTSGLPASYNEQFF
NA	TRBJ2-7	NA	TRBV25-1	TGTGCCAGCAGTGGGGAACAGGGCCCAGCGAGCGAGCAGTACTTC	CASSGEQGPASEQYF
TRBD2	TRBJ2-7	NA	TRBV7-6	TGTGCCAGCAGCGGCCGGGGGGGGTACGAGCAGTACTTC	CASSGRGGYEQYF
NA	TRBJ1-1	NA	TRBV18	TGTGCCAGCTCAGCCAGCTCCGGACAGCTCAACACTGAAGCTTTCTTT	CASSASSGQLNTEAFF
NA	TRBJ1-5	NA	TRBV7-2	TGTGCCAGCAGCTTGTCCAGAGATAGCAATCAGCCCCAGCATTTT	CASSLSRDSNQPQHF
TRBD2	TRBJ2-1	NA	TRBV4-2	TGTGCCGCCGGGAGAGACGTGCGTGGACTAGCGGGAGGCAATGAGCAGTTCTTC	CAAGRDVRGLAGGNEQFF
NA	TRBJ1-5	NA	TRBV20-1	TGCAGTGCTAGAGAGACAGTGGGACCCCAGCATTTT	CSARETVGPQHF
NA	TRBJ2-1	NA	TRBV20-1	TGCAGTGCTAGACTCGTGTATGAGCAGTTCTTC	CSARLVYEQFF
TRBD1	TRBJ2-7	once	TRBV20-1	TGCAGTGCCCTAGGACAGGGTTTCTACGAGCAGTACTTC	CSALGQGFYEQYF
NA	TRBJ2-7	NA	TRBV18	TGTGCCAGCTCACCAGGGACCAAGACCTACGAGCAGTACTTC	CASSPGTKTYEQYF